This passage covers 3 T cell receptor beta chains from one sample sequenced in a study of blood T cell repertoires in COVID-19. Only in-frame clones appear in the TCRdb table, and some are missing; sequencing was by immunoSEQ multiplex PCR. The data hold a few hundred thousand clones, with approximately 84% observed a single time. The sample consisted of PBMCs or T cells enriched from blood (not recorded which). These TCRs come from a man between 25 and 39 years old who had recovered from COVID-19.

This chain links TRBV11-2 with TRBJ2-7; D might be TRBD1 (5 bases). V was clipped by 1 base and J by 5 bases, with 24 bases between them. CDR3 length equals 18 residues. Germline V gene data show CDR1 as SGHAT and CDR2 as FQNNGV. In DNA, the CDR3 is TGTGCCAGCAGCTTAGGATTTTGGGGCGCCGACTCCCCGAACGAGCAGTACTTC. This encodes CASSLGFWGADSPNEQYF.

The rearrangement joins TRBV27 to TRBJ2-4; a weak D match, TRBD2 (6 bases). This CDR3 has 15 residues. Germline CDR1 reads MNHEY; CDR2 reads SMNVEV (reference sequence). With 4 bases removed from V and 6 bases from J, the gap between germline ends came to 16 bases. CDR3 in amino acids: CASSSLTRGVNIQYF. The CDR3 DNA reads TGTGCCAGCAGTTCTTTGACTAGAGGGGTAAACATTCAGTACTTC.

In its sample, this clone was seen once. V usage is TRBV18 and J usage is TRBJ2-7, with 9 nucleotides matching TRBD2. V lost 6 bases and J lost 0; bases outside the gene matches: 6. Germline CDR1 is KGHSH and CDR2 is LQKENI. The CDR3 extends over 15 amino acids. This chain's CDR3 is CASSSGLASSYEQYF. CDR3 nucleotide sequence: TGTGCCAGCTCGTCCGGACTAGCGTCCTCCTACGAGCAGTACTTC.